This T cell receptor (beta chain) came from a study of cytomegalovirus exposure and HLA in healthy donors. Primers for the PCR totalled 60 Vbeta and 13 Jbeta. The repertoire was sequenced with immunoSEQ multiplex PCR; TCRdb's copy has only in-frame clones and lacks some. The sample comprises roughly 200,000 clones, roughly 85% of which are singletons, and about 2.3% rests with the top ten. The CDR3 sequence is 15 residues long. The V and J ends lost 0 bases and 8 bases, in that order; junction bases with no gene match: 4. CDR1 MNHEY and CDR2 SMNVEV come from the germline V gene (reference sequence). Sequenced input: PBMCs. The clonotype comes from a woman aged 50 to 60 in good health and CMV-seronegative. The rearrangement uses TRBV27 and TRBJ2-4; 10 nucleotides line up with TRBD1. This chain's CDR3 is CASSLSKGQGDIQYF. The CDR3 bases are TGTGCCAGCAGTTTATCAAAAGGACAGGGGGACATTCAGTACTTC.